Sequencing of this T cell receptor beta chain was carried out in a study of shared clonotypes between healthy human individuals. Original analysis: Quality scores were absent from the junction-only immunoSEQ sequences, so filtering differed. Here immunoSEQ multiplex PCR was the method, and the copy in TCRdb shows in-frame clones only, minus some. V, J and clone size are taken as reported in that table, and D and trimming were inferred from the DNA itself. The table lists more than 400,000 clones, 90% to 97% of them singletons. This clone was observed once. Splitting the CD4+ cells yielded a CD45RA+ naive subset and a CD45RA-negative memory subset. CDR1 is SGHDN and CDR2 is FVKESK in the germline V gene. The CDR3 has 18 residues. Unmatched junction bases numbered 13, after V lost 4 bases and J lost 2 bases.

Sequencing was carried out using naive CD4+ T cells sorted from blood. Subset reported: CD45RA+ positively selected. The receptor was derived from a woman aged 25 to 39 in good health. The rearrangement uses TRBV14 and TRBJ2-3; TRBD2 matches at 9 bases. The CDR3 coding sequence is TGTGCCAGCAGCCGCTGGCCGCGGGAGGGCCCGGCCACAGATACGCAGTATTTT. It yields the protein CASSRWPREGPATDTQYF.